Sequencing of this TCR beta chain was carried out in a study of shared clonotypes between healthy human individuals. Study summary: Each donor contributed plates that comprised three CD4 naive, three CD4 memory, two CD8 naive and one CD8 memory. Study results and caveats: When compared with the clonotypes that were shared by all four sorted-subset donors, the non-shared clonotypes turned out to have lower generation probabilities. Limitation of the genetic and exposure-history diversity represented came from the few donors.

Naive CD8 cells comprised CD45RO-negative, CCR7-positively selected cells, excluding terminally differentiated effector memory CD45RA+ cells. Per germline, CDR1 SNHLY and CDR2 FYNNEI. The ends lost 6 bases at V and 7 bases at J; junction bases unmatched: 3. The length of the CDR3 is 12 residues. Each subset's genomic DNA was shared equally among a number of immunoSEQ plates. The method was immunoSEQ multiplex PCR; TCRdb's version includes in-frame clones alone and lacks a portion of them. Among some 2,100,000 clones listed, approximately 94% were seen once. About this clone: Antigen specificity is unknown.

The chain joins TRBV2 to TRBJ2-4; 7 bases align to TRBD2. Sequenced sample: naive CD8+ T cells from PBMCs. The sequence came from a man aged 18 to 35 in good health. Some clones in this sample may be carry-over from other donors' samples. The CDR3 region has the DNA TGTGCCAGCAGCGGGGAGGGGAACATTCAGTACTTC. Translation gives CASSGEGNIQYF.